This is a list of T cell receptor beta chains from one sample in a study of shared clonotypes between healthy human individuals. Sequencing used immunoSEQ multiplex PCR; TCRdb keeps in-frame clones, though not all of them. The data hold under 1,900,000 clones, with approximately 98.5% observed a single time. Sample: naive CD4+ T cells sorted from blood. These receptor sequences come from a man younger than 45 in good health. The CDR3 runs from the conserved cysteine through the conserved F or W. The D gene is left open where the match is weak.

>NA|TRBV10-3|TRBJ1-1
CAISESLGNTEAFF
TGTGCCATCAGTGAGTCGCTCGGGAACACTGAAGCTTTCTTT
>TRBD2|TRBV7-4|TRBJ2-4
CASSLMWREGRIRAKNIQYF
TGTGCCAGCAGCTTAATGTGGCGGGAGGGCCGCATCCGAGCCAAAAACATTCAGTACTTC
>TRBD2|TRBV4-2|TRBJ2-2
CASSQGGLAGVTGELFF
TGTGCCAGCAGCCAGGGGGGACTAGCGGGAGTTACCGGGGAGCTGTTTTTT
>TRBD1|TRBV7-2|TRBJ2-1
CASSFPGTGGEQFF
TGTGCCAGCAGCTTCCCCGGGACAGGGGGCGAGCAGTTCTTC
>TRBD1|TRBV18|TRBJ2-3
CASSPRTGFSTDTQYF
TGTGCCAGCTCACCACGGACAGGGTTTAGCACAGATACGCAGTATTTT
>TRBD2|TRBV5-4|TRBJ2-3
CASNTLPRAGGKNTQYF
TGTGCCAGCAACACTCTCCCCAGGGCGGGGGGCAAGAATACGCAGTATTTT
>TRBD1|TRBV28|TRBJ1-1
CAGRQGNTEAFF
TGTGCCGGAAGACAGGGAAACACTGAAGCTTTCTTT
>TRBD1|TRBV18|TRBJ1-5
CASSPGQGYDQPQHF
TGTGCCAGCTCACCCGGACAGGGGTATGATCAGCCCCAGCATTTT
>TRBD2|TRBV27|TRBJ2-1
CASSLDRGLAGVYNEQFF
TGTGCCAGCAGTTTAGACAGAGGACTAGCGGGAGTCTACAATGAGCAGTTCTTC
>TRBD2|TRBV11-2|TRBJ2-1
CASSLEGLAGFGSYNEQFF
TGTGCCAGCAGCTTAGAAGGACTAGCGGGATTTGGGTCCTACAATGAGCAGTTCTTC
>NA|TRBV6-5|TRBJ2-3
CASSYLGSTDTQYF
TGTGCCAGCAGTTACCTAGGGTCCACAGATACGCAGTATTTT